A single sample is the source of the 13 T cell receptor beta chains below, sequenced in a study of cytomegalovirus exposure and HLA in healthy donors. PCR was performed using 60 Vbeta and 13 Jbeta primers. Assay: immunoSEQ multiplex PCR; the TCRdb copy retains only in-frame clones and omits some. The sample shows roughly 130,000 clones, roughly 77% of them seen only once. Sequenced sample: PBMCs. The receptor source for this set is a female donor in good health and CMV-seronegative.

The CDR3 DNA reads TGTGCCAGCAGCTTAATGGGACAGTTATCCGGACCCCTCCACTTT. This encodes CASSLMGQLSGPLHF. The chain has TRBV7-2 and TRBJ1-6; 7 positions agree with TRBD1. Germline CDR1 and CDR2: SGHTA and FQGNSA. The CDR3 has 15 residues. V trimming: 2 bases; J trimming: 12 bases; junction bases outside the gene matches: 10.

The CDR3 region has the DNA TGTGCTAGTGGCCCCCCAGAGGGCCGGCAGTTCTTC. Translation: CASGPPEGRQFF. The gene calls are TRBV12-5 and TRBJ2-1; possible D gene TRBD2, 5 bases. This CDR3 has 12 residues. Trimming removed 6 bases from V and 12 bases from J, with 15 bases in between. Germline CDR1 reads LGHNT; CDR2 reads FRNRAP.

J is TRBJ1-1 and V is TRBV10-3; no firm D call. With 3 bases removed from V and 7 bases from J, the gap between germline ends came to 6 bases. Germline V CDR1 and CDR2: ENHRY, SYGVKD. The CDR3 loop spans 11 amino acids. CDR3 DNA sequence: TGTGCCATCAGTGACAGAAGTGAAGCTTTCTTT. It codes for CAISDRSEAFF.

The CDR3 DNA reads as TGTGCCACCAGCAGAGCCCAGGTTCCACCCTACGAGCAGTACTTC. It specifies CATSRAQVPPYEQYF. The chain joins TRBV15 to TRBJ2-7; no clear D. CDR3 length: 15 residues. Trimming took 1 base from V and 2 from J, leaving 12 bases between them. Germline CDR1 LNHNV, CDR2 YYDKDF (reference sequence).

CDR3 DNA: TGTGCCAGTAGTATCACAGGGGACTGGCTTAGCAATCAGCCCCAGCATTTT. Its translation: CASSITGDWLSNQPQHF. This rearrangement joins TRBV19 to TRBJ1-5, with 7 bases lining up with TRBD1. Looked up from germline, CDR1 is LNHDA and CDR2 is SQIVND (reference sequence). Trimming at V came to 3 bases and at J to 0 bases, leaving 8 bases not matched to a gene. CDR3 length: 17 amino acids.

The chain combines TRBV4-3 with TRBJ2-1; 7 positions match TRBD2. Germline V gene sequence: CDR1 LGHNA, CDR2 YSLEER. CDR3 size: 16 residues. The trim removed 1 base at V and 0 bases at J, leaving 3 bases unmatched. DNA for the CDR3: TGCGCCAGCAGCCAAGGGGGGGGAGTCTCCTACAATGAGCAGTTCTTC. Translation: CASSQGGGVSYNEQFF.

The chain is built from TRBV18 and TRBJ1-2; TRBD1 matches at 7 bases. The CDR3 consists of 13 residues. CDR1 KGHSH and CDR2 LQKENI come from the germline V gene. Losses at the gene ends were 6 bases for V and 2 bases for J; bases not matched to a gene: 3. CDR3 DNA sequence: TGTGCCAGCTCTGTGACAGGGAACTATGGCTACACCTTC. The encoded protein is CASSVTGNYGYTF.

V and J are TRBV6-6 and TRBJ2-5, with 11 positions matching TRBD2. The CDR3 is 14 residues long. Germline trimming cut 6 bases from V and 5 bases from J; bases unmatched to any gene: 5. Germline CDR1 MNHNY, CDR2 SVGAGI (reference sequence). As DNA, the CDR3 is TGTGCCAGCAGGCTGACTAGCGGGATTGAGACCCAGTACTTC. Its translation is CASRLTSGIETQYF.

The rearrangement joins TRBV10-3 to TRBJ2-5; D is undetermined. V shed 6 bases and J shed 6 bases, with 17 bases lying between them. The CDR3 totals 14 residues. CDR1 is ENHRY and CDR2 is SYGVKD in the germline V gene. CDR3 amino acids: CAISLPTERQTQYF. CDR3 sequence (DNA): TGTGCCATCAGCCTCCCGACGGAGCGCCAGACCCAGTACTTC.

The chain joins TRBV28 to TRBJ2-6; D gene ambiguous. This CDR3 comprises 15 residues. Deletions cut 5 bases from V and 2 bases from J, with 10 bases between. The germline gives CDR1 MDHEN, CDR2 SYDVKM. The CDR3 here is CASSPPVPGANVLTF. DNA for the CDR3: TGTGCCAGCAGTCCCCCCGTCCCTGGGGCCAACGTCCTGACTTTC.

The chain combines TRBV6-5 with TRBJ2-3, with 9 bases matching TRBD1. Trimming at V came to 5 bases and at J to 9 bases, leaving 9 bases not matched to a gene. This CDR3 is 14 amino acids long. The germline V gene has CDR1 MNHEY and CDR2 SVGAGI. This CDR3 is CASSPDRGRGTQYF. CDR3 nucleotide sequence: TGTGCCAGCAGTCCGGACAGGGGAAGGGGAACGCAGTATTTT.

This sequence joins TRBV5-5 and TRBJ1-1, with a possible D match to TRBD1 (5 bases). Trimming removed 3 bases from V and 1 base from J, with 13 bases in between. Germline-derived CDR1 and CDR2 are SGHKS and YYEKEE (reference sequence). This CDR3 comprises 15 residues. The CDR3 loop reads CASSSRRQGNTEAFF. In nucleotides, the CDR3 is TGTGCCAGCAGCTCACGGCGGCAGGGGAACACTGAAGCTTTCTTT.

The CDR3 DNA reads as TGTGCCAGCAGCCAAAGCCGACAGGATAATTCACCCCTCCACTTT. It specifies CASSQSRQDNSPLHF. This sequence joins TRBV5-4 and TRBJ1-6; tentatively, D is TRBD1 (6 bases). The V and J ends lost 4 bases and 5 bases respectively, with 13 bases between them. The CDR3 runs 15 residues. CDR1 SGHNT and CDR2 YYREEE come from the germline V gene (reference sequence).